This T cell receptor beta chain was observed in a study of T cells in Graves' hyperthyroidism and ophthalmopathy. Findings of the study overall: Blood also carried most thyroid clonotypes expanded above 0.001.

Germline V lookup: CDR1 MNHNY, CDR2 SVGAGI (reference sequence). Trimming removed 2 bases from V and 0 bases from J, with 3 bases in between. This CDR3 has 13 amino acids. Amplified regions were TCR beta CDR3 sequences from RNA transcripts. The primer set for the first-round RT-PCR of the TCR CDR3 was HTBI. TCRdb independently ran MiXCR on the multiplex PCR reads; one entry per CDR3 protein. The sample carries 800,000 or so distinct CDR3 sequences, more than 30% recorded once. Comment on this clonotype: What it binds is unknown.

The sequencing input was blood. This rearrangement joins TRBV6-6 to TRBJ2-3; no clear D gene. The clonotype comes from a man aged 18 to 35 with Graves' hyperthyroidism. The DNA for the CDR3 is TGTGCCAGCAGTTACGTGAGCACAGATACGCAGTATTTT. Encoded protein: CASSYVSTDTQYF.